Listed below are T cell receptor beta chains from one sample, sequenced in a study of Ad26.COV2.S vaccination and SARS-CoV-2 variants. Data came from immunoSEQ multiplex PCR; TCRdb stores just in-frame clones and leaves some out. This table has roughly 390,000 clones, approximately 90% appearing once. Source: peripheral blood, taken in a trial of Ad26.COV2.S vaccine versus placebo. The receptor source for this set is a person aged 18 to 59 who received the Ad26.COV2.S COVID-19 vaccine or a placebo. CDR3s include the opening cysteine and the closing phenylalanine or tryptophan. A D gene is named only where the DNA matches it firmly. Clone size is stated in some rows and not others, as once, few, many or a class when expanded.

J: TRBJ1-3; size: once; D: -; V: TRBV4-2; DNA: TGTGCCAGCAGCCAAGATAGAACGACCTCTGGAAACACCATATATTTT; CDR3: CASSQDRTTSGNTIYF
J: TRBJ1-1; size: -; D: -; V: TRBV27; DNA: TGTGCCAGCAGGAAAGAGGGGGACACTGAAGCTTTCTTT; CDR3: CASRKEGDTEAFF
J: TRBJ2-4; size: -; D: TRBD1; V: TRBV11-2; DNA: TGTGCCAGCAGCCTGGGACAGGGTATAGCCAAAAACATTCAGTACTTC; CDR3: CASSLGQGIAKNIQYF
J: TRBJ1-5; size: -; D: -; V: TRBV5-1; DNA: TGCGCCAGCAGCCTAGGGTCCCATACCCAGCATTTT; CDR3: CASSLGSHTQHF
J: TRBJ2-7; size: once; D: TRBD1; V: TRBV7-9; DNA: TGTGCCAGCGGCCACCGGGACAGATGGTACGAGCAGTACTTC; CDR3: CASGHRDRWYEQYF
J: TRBJ2-7; size: once; D: TRBD1; V: TRBV10-3; DNA: TGTGCCATCAGTGATACGGGAGCTATGACAGGGGCCTTTTACGAGCAGTACTTC; CDR3: CAISDTGAMTGAFYEQYF
J: TRBJ2-7; size: -; D: -; V: TRBV5-6; DNA: TGTGCCAGCAGCTTGGGGGTGGGGAACGAGCAGTACTTC; CDR3: CASSLGVGNEQYF
J: TRBJ2-3; size: -; D: -; V: TRBV27; DNA: TGTGCCAGCAGCCAGGGGCGCGGCACAGATACGCAGTATTTT; CDR3: CASSQGRGTDTQYF
J: TRBJ1-2; size: -; D: -; V: TRBV21-1; DNA: TGTGCCAGCAGCAAAGGACGCTCCGGATTCTATGGCTACACCTTC; CDR3: CASSKGRSGFYGYTF
J: TRBJ1-2; size: -; D: TRBD1; V: TRBV29-1; DNA: TGCAGCGTTGGCAGGGGGCAAGACTATGGCTACACCTTC; CDR3: CSVGRGQDYGYTF
J: TRBJ1-6; size: once; D: -; V: TRBV4-3; DNA: TGCGCCAGCAGCCAAGATCCGGGAATCGAGTCGGCCCTCCACTTT; CDR3: CASSQDPGIESALHF
J: TRBJ1-4; size: -; D: -; V: TRBV4-3; DNA: TGCGCCAGCAGCCAAGATCCGCAGGGAGGTGAAAAACTGTTTTTT; CDR3: CASSQDPQGGEKLFF
J: TRBJ1-2; size: -; D: TRBD1; V: TRBV4-3; DNA: TGCGCCAGCAGCCAAGACGGGACAGAGGTCAACTATGGCTACACCTTC; CDR3: CASSQDGTEVNYGYTF
J: TRBJ2-7; size: once; D: -; V: TRBV7-9; DNA: TGTGCCAGCAGCTTAGGTGCCATAGGGTCCTACGAGCAGTACTTC; CDR3: CASSLGAIGSYEQYF
J: TRBJ1-1; size: -; D: -; V: TRBV6-6; DNA: TGTGCCAGCAGTTACATGTTGGCGGACACTGAAGCTTTCTTT; CDR3: CASSYMLADTEAFF
J: TRBJ1-6; size: -; D: -; V: TRBV6-2/TRBV6-3; DNA: TGTGCCAGCAGTTACCTCAGACGGGGGAATTCACCCCTCCACTTT; CDR3: CASSYLRRGNSPLHF
J: TRBJ2-7; size: -; D: -; V: TRBV7-8; DNA: TGTGCCAGCAGCCAAAGCCGGGGGTACGAGCAGTACTTC; CDR3: CASSQSRGYEQYF
J: TRBJ2-2; size: -; D: -; V: TRBV6-2/TRBV6-3; DNA: TGTGCCAGCAGTTTGTTGATTTCTACCGGGGAGCTGTTTTTT; CDR3: CASSLLISTGELFF
J: TRBJ2-3; size: -; D: -; V: TRBV27; DNA: TGTGCCAGCAGTCCCCGCAGAGGGACGGGCACAGATACGCAGTATTTT; CDR3: CASSPRRGTGTDTQYF
J: TRBJ1-1; size: -; D: -; V: TRBV24-1; DNA: TGTGCCACCAGTGATCAGGGAACTGAAGCTTTCTTT; CDR3: CATSDQGTEAFF
J: TRBJ1-3; size: -; D: -; V: TRBV6-5; DNA: TGTGCCAGCAGCGGGGGCTCTGGAAACACCATATATTTT; CDR3: CASSGGSGNTIYF
J: TRBJ1-3; size: -; D: TRBD1; V: TRBV5-8; DNA: TGTGCCAGCAGCTTGAGGGACAGTAGTGGAAACACCATATATTTT; CDR3: CASSLRDSSGNTIYF
J: TRBJ2-7; size: once; D: -; V: TRBV28; DNA: TGTGCCAGCAGTCCCGCCGCCGGGCTCCACTTC; CDR3: CASSPAAGLHF
J: TRBJ2-1; size: -; D: TRBD1; V: TRBV2; DNA: TGTGCCAGCAGTCATCATCTTACCGACAGGGAATGGTTAAATGAGCAGTTCTTC; CDR3: CASSHHLTDREWLNEQFF
J: TRBJ1-5; size: -; D: TRBD1; V: TRBV10-3; DNA: TGTGCCCTATTAAGGACAGGGGGTTTATGCAATCAGCCCCAGCATTTT; CDR3: CALLRTGGLCNQPQHF
J: TRBJ2-3; size: -; D: TRBD2; V: TRBV19; DNA: TGTGCCAGTAGTAGACTAGCGGGGGACACAGATACGCAGTATTTT; CDR3: CASSRLAGDTDTQYF
J: TRBJ1-2; size: -; D: TRBD1; V: TRBV6-5; DNA: TGTGCCAGCAGTACCGCAGGGGGCCTCAACTATGGCTACACCTTC; CDR3: CASSTAGGLNYGYTF
J: TRBJ1-2; size: -; D: -; V: TRBV30; DNA: TGTGCCTGGACCCTGGGGGGGGTGAGGGTCTATGGCTACACCTTC; CDR3: CAWTLGGVRVYGYTF
J: TRBJ1-1; size: -; D: -; V: TRBV6-5; DNA: TGTGCCAGCAGTTACTCGACTGGGGTGGATGCTTTCTTT; CDR3: CASSYSTGVDAFF
J: TRBJ1-6; size: -; D: -; V: TRBV7-9; DNA: TGTGCCAGCAGCGAGTCGGGGCATCGGTCCCCCCTCCACTTT; CDR3: CASSESGHRSPLHF
J: TRBJ2-7; size: few; D: TRBD2; V: TRBV9; DNA: TGTGCCAGCAGCGTAGCGGGAACGGGGGGGCCATACGAGCAGTACTTC; CDR3: CASSVAGTGGPYEQYF
J: TRBJ2-3; size: -; D: -; V: TRBV9; DNA: TGTGCCAGCAGCGGGGCTGGGACAGATACGCAGTATTTT; CDR3: CASSGAGTDTQYF
J: TRBJ2-7; size: -; D: -; V: TRBV11-2; DNA: TGTGCCAGCAGCTTAGTGACCGCTAGTCGTCGCGAGCAGTACTTC; CDR3: CASSLVTASRREQYF
J: TRBJ1-2; size: -; D: -; V: TRBV19; DNA: TGTGCCAGTAGCATAACCGGGACAATCAACTATGGCTACACCTTC; CDR3: CASSITGTINYGYTF
J: TRBJ2-2; size: -; D: -; V: TRBV29-1; DNA: TGCAGCGCCCAGACGGGTCTAGGCGGGGAGCTGTTTTTT; CDR3: CSAQTGLGGELFF
J: TRBJ1-4; size: -; D: -; V: TRBV18; DNA: TGTGCCAGCTCACCCTCGCCCGTCCGCCGGGCTAATGAAAAACTGTTTTTT; CDR3: CASSPSPVRRANEKLFF
J: TRBJ2-7; size: -; D: TRBD1; V: TRBV27; DNA: TGTGCCAGCAGTGTCCAGGGGGCTCGGTACGAGCAGTACTTC; CDR3: CASSVQGARYEQYF
J: TRBJ2-2; size: once; D: -; V: TRBV10-2; DNA: TGCGCCAGCAGTGACACAGGTCGGGCCGGGGAGCTGTTTTTT; CDR3: CASSDTGRAGELFF
J: TRBJ2-2; size: -; D: -; V: TRBV19; DNA: TGTGCCAGTAGTATAGCGACAGCACTGAACACCGGGGAGCTGTTTTTT; CDR3: CASSIATALNTGELFF
J: TRBJ2-3; size: -; D: TRBD2; V: TRBV7-2; DNA: TGTGCCAGCAGCGTCACTAGCGGGGGGGACGATACGCAGTATTTT; CDR3: CASSVTSGGDDTQYF
J: TRBJ2-5; size: -; D: TRBD2; V: TRBV4-1; DNA: TGCGCCAGCAGCCAAGGGGGCGGGGGAAACCAAGAGACCCAGTACTTC; CDR3: CASSQGGGGNQETQYF
J: TRBJ1-2; size: few; D: -; V: TRBV7-9; DNA: TGTGCCAGCAGCTTAGCCCCGGACTATGGCTACACCTTC; CDR3: CASSLAPDYGYTF
J: TRBJ2-5; size: -; D: -; V: TRBV2; DNA: TGTGCCAGCAGTGAAGGGACAAGGGAGACCCAGTACTTC; CDR3: CASSEGTRETQYF